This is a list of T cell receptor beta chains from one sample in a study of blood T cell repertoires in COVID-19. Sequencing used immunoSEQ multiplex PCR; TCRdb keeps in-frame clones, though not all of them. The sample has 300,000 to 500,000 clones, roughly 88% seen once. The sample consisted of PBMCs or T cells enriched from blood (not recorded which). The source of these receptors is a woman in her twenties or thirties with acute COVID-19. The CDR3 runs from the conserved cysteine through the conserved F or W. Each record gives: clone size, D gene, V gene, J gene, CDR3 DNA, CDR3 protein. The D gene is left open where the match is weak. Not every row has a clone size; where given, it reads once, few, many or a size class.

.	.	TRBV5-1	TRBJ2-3	TGCGCCAGCAGCTTGGCCGCGGGGGCAGGGGTAGATACGCAGTATTTT	CASSLAAGAGVDTQYF
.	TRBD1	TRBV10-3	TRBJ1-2	TGTGCCATCAGGTCGGCGGGACAGGGAGACTATGGCTACACCTTC	CAIRSAGQGDYGYTF
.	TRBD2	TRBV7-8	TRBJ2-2	TGTGCCAGCAGCTTGAGCGGACTAGCGGACACCGGGGAGCTGTTTTTT	CASSLSGLADTGELFF
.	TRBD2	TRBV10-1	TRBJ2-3	TGCGCCAGCAGCGACCTAGCGGGGGGGCGAGATACGCAGTATTTT	CASSDLAGGRDTQYF
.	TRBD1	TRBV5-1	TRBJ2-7	TGCGCCAGCAGCGTGACAGGGGTCTCCGAGCAGTACTTC	CASSVTGVSEQYF
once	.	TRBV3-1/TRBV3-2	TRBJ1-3	TGTGCCAGCAGCCAAGCAAGGGGGATTAGAGTATATTTT	CASSQARGIRVYF
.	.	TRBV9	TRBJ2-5	TGTGCCAGCAGCGTTAGTCAAGAGACCCAGTACTTC	CASSVSQETQYF
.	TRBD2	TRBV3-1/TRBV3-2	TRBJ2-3	TGTGCCAGCAGCCAAGTCAGCGGGGCAACAGATACGCAGTATTTT	CASSQVSGATDTQYF
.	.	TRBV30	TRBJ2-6	TGTGCCTGGAGTGTAATCCCGGTCTCTGGGGCCAACGTCCTGACTTTC	CAWSVIPVSGANVLTF
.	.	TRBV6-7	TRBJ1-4	TGTGCCAGCAGTCCAAAAGAGGTGGGGGGGCTGGTTGAAAAACTGTTTTTT	CASSPKEVGGLVEKLFF
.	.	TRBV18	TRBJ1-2	TGTGCCAGCTCACCACCCGGGGAATATGGCTACACCTTC	CASSPPGEYGYTF
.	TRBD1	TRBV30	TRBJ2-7	TGTGCCTGGAGTTCAGGGGGCCCCTACGAGCAGTACTTC	CAWSSGGPYEQYF
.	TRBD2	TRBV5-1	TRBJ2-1	TGCGCCAGCAGCTCCGGGGTTAGCGGGAGCTCCTACAATGAGCAGTTCTTC	CASSSGVSGSSYNEQFF
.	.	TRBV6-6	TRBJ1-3	TGTGCCAGCAGCCCGAACAGTGACACCATATATTTT	CASSPNSDTIYF
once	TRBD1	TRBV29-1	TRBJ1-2	TGCAGCGTTGAGGGGGACAGAGTAAACTATGGCTACACCTTC	CSVEGDRVNYGYTF
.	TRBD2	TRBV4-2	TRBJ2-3	TGTGCCAGCAGCCGCCTAGCGGGGGGGACAGATACGCAGTATTTT	CASSRLAGGTDTQYF
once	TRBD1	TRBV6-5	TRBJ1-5	TGTGCCAGCAGTTTACAGGGGAACGATCAGCCCCAGCATTTT	CASSLQGNDQPQHF
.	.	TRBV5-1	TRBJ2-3	TGCGCCACCCACGGGGGGCTGGATACGCAGTATTTT	CATHGGLDTQYF
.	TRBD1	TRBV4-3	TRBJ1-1	TGCGCCAGCAGAGGGGGCGTAGCTGAAGCTTTCTTT	CASRGGVAEAFF
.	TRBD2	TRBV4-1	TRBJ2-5	TGCGCCAGCAGCCAAGATAGCGGGGGAGAGACCCAGTACTTC	CASSQDSGGETQYF
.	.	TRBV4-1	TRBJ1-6	TGCGCCAGCAGCCACCCCGGGTCACCCCTCCACTTT	CASSHPGSPLHF
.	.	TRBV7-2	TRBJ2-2	TGTGCCAGCAGCCGCGCCGGGGAGCTGTTTTTT	CASSRAGELFF
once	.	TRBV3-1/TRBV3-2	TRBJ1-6	TGTGCCAGCAGCCAAGGACGGGATAATTCACCCCTCCACTTT	CASSQGRDNSPLHF
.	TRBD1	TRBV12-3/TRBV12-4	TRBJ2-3	TGTGCCAGCAGTTTAGTGGCAGGGGGTCCAGAGTATTTT	CASSLVAGGPEYF
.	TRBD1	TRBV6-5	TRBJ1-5	TGTGCCAGCAGGGAGGGGACAGCTTATCAGCCCCAGCATTTT	CASREGTAYQPQHF
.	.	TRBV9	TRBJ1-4	TGTGCCAGCAGCGTAGGGACACTGAATGAAAAACTGTTTTTT	CASSVGTLNEKLFF
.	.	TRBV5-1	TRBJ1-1	TGCGCCAGCAGCTTGGGGGCAGGGTTCCCCCTCATGAACACTGAAGCTTTCTTT	CASSLGAGFPLMNTEAFF
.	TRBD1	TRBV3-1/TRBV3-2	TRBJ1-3	TGTGCCAGCAGCCTCCGACAGGGGCACACCATATATTTT	CASSLRQGHTIYF
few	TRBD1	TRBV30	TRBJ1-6	TGTGCCTGGAGAAGGGGGCCTTTAGATTCACCCCTCCACTTT	CAWRRGPLDSPLHF
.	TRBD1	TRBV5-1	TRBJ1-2	TGCGCCAGCAGCTTGATGGACAGGGAAGATGGCTACACCTTC	CASSLMDREDGYTF
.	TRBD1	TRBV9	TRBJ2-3	TGTGCCAGCAGCGGAAGACAGGGGCCAGATACGCAGTATTTT	CASSGRQGPDTQYF
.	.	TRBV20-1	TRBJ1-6	TGCAGTGCTAGTGATGCTAGGCAGGGTAATTCACCCCTCCACTTT	CSASDARQGNSPLHF
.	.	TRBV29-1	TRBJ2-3	TGCAGCGTTGAATATGAGGGTTTGCGTCCAGATACGCAGTATTTT	CSVEYEGLRPDTQYF
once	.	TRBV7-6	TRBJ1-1	TGTGCCAGCAGCCAAACAGCGAACACTGAAGCTTTCTTT	CASSQTANTEAFF
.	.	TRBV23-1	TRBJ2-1	TGCGCCAGCAGCCCCGCGCGGAGGGAGCAGTTCTTC	CASSPARREQFF
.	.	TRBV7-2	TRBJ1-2	TGTGCCAGCAGCCCGGGACAAGCCCGAGGCTACACCTTC	CASSPGQARGYTF
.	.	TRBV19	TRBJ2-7	TGTGCCAGCAGCTACCAAAGGGCGGGGGCCGAGCAGTACTTC	CASSYQRAGAEQYF
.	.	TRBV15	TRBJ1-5	TGTGCCACCAGCGGCAGGGTATTGGGGAATCAGCCCCAGCATTTT	CATSGRVLGNQPQHF
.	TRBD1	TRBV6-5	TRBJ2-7	TGTGCCAGCACCGGACAGGGAACGGTCGAGCAGTACTTC	CASTGQGTVEQYF
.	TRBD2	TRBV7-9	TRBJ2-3	TGTGCCAGCAGGCCCACCGGGGGGGGACACACAGATACGCAGTATTTT	CASRPTGGGHTDTQYF
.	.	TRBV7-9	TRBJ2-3	TGTGCCAGCAGCCTGTCGGGGGCAGATACGCAGTATTTT	CASSLSGADTQYF
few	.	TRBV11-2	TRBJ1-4	TGTGCCAGTTCCCGGGCTAATGAAAAACTGTTTTTT	CASSRANEKLFF
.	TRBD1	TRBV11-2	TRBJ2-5	TGTGCCAGCAGCTTTGACAGGGAAGAGACCCAGTACTTC	CASSFDREETQYF
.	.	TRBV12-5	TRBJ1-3	TGTGCTAGTGGTTTGGCGGACAGAGATGGAAACACCATATATTTT	CASGLADRDGNTIYF
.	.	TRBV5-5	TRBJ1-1	TGTGCCAGCAGCTCGACAGGAACGAACACTGAAGCTTTCTTT	CASSSTGTNTEAFF
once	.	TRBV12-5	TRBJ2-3	TGTGCTAGTGGTTTGGTACGGGATGGCAGGTCGAGCACAGATACGCAGTATTTT	CASGLVRDGRSSTDTQYF
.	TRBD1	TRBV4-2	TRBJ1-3	TGTGCCAGCAGCCCCGGACAGGGAGAGGTTGGAAACACCATATATTTT	CASSPGQGEVGNTIYF
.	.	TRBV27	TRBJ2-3	TGTGCCAGCAGTTTAGCTAGCAAGTTCGCAGATACGCAGTATTTT	CASSLASKFADTQYF
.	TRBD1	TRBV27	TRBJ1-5	TGTGCCAGCAGATTTACAGGGGACAATCAGCCCCAGCATTTT	CASRFTGDNQPQHF
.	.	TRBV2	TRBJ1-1	TGTGCCAGCAGTGAACGGTTGAACACTGAAGCTTTCTTT	CASSERLNTEAFF
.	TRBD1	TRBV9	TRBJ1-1	TGTGCCAGCAGTACCACTGACAGGGGCATTTACACTGAAGCTTTCTTT	CASSTTDRGIYTEAFF
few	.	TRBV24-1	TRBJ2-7	TGTGCCACCTCTTTTCAGGGGTCCCTTAGTTACGAGCAGTACTTC	CATSFQGSLSYEQYF
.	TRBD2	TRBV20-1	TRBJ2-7	TGCAGTGCTAGTTCTGGCGGGGGGGCTTACGAGCAGTACTTC	CSASSGGGAYEQYF